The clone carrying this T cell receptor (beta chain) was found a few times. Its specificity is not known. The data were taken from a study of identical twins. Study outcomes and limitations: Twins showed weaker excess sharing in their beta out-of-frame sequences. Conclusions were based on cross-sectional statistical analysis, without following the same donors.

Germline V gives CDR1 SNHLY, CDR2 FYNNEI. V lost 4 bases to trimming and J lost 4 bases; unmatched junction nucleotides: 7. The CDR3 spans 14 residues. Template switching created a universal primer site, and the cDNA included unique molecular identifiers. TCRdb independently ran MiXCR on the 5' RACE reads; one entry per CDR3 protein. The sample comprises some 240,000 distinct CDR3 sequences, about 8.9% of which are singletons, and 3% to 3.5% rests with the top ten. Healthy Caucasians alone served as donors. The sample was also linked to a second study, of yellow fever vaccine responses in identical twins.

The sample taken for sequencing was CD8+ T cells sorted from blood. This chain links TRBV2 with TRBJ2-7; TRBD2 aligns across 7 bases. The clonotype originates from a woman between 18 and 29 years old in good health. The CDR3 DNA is TGTGCCAGCAGTGTTTCTAGCGGTATGTACGAGCAGTACTTC. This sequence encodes CASSVSSGMYEQYF.